Each of the 17 T cell receptor beta chains below was sequenced from the same sample in a study of T cell responses to AZD1222 COVID-19 vaccine. Only in-frame clones appear in the TCRdb table, and some are missing; sequencing was by immunoSEQ multiplex PCR. The table lists 120,000 to 150,000 clones, 75% to 95% of them singletons, with under 1.5% in the top ten. Specimen: peripheral blood, collected on day 0 of AZD1222 vaccination. These TCRs come from an adult in good health.

J is TRBJ2-1 and V is TRBV11-3; 7 bases match TRBD2. V lost 1 base and J lost 9; bases outside the gene matches: 12. Per germline, CDR1 SGHNT and CDR2 YENEEA. The CDR3 contains 16 residues. The chain's CDR3 is CASSLGGGRDAGEQFF. In DNA, the CDR3 is TGTGCCAGCAGCTTAGGTGGCGGGAGAGACGCGGGTGAGCAGTTCTTC.

The count of this clone is one. This chain uses TRBV14 with TRBJ2-7; 10 nucleotides match TRBD1. This CDR3 is 18 amino acids long. Germline assignment: CDR1 SGHDN and CDR2 FVKESK. The trim removed 1 base at V and 2 bases at J, leaving 11 bases unmatched. In DNA, the CDR3 is TGTGCCAGCAGCCAAGCCTCACCCGGGACAGGGGTTCCCTACGAGCAGTACTTC. Translating it yields CASSQASPGTGVPYEQYF.

This chain joins TRBV4-3 and TRBJ1-1; possibly TRBD1 for D (5 bases). Germline V CDR1 and CDR2: LGHNA, YSLEER. The CDR3 spans 12 residues. The germline V and J ends were trimmed by 0 bases and 11 bases, with 10 bases remaining between them. CDR3 bases: TGCGCCAGCAGCCAAGACGACAGAATGGCTTTCTTT. It specifies CASSQDDRMAFF.

This clone came up once. The V and J genes are TRBV27 and TRBJ1-1, with 7 bases matching TRBD1. CDR3 length: 14 residues. J gave up 1 base and V 4 bases, and 3 bases lay outside the gene matches. In germline, CDR1 is MNHEY, CDR2 SMNVEV (reference sequence). This chain's CDR3 is CASSSWTGNTEAFF. CDR3 DNA sequence: TGTGCCAGCAGTTCTTGGACAGGGAACACTGAAGCTTTCTTT.

This clone was detected a few times. In nucleotides, the CDR3 is TGCGCCAACACTAGCGTGACGTGCAGACGGGATGAGCAGTTCTTC. This sequence encodes CANTSVTCRRDEQFF. This chain links TRBV10-1 with TRBJ2-1, with 7 nucleotides matching TRBD2. CDR3 length equals 15 residues. Looked up from germline, CDR1 is WNHNN and CDR2 is SYGVQD (reference sequence). V trimming: 10 bases; J trimming: 8 bases; junction bases outside the gene matches: 17.

This clone was recorded a few times. V and J are TRBV7-9 and TRBJ1-2; D gene uncertain. Germline CDR1 is SEHNR and CDR2 is FQNEAQ (reference sequence). The CDR3 is made up of 12 amino acids. With 5 bases removed from V and 6 bases from J, the gap between germline ends came to 10 bases. CDR3 amino acids: CASSARYDGYTF. DNA for the CDR3: TGTGCCAGCAGCGCCCGTTATGATGGCTACACCTTC.

This sequence joins TRBV29-1 and TRBJ2-3; no clear D gene. V was shortened by 4 bases and J by 4 bases, with 12 bases between the two germline ends. This CDR3 region has 13 residues. Germline-derived CDR1 and CDR2 are SQVTM and ANQGSEA. In nucleotides, the CDR3 is TGCAGCGTTGTAAGCTCGGCAGCAGATACGCAGTATTTT. This gives the protein CSVVSSAADTQYF.

The count of this clone is one. The limits of the CDR3 on the DNA are not certain, so only TCRdb's listed CDR3 is given. The chain joins TRBV28 to TRBJ1-1. CDR1 and CDR2 (germline): MDHEN, SYDVKM. The CDR3 region is 12 residues in length, termini included. This CDR3 is CASSWGGGNVFF.

The chain links TRBV28 to TRBJ2-4, with a possible D match to TRBD2 (7 bases). Trimming shortened V by 3 bases and J by 1 base, and 13 bases separated the two germline ends. Germline loops: CDR1 MDHEN, CDR2 SYDVKM. This CDR3 has 16 amino acids. The CDR3 DNA reads as TGTGCCAGCAGTTTCCCGGGGGGCTTGGCCAAAAACATTCAGTACTTC. Translating gives CASSFPGGLAKNIQYF.

This chain connects TRBV7-9 to TRBJ1-1; D unclear. V lost 2 bases, J lost 2 bases, and 9 bases lay in between. Germline loops: CDR1 SEHNR, CDR2 FQNEAQ (reference sequence). The CDR3 loop spans 14 amino acids. The CDR3 is CASSLRGINTEAFF. In DNA form, the CDR3 reads TGTGCCAGCAGCTTACGGGGTATTAACACTGAAGCTTTCTTT.

This clone came up once. The chain joins TRBV12-1 to TRBJ2-1; the tabulated D call, TRBD2, remains unverified against the DNA. TRBV12-1 is assigned pseudogene status. The CDR3 runs 16 residues. CDR3 sequence: CASSSLSGSSYNEQFF. The CDR3 DNA reads as TGTGCCAGCAGCTCCCTTAGCGGGAGCTCCTACAATGAGCAGTTCTTC.

J is TRBJ2-3 and V is TRBV7-3; a weak D match, TRBD2 (5 bases). Germline CDR1 is SGHTA and CDR2 is FQGTGA. The germline V and J ends were trimmed by 5 bases and 7 bases, with 19 bases remaining between them. The CDR3 contains 15 residues. DNA for the CDR3: TGTGCCAGCAGCCCGACTTCGGGGAGCTCGAATACGCAGTATTTT. Residues: CASSPTSGSSNTQYF.

The chain employs TRBV27 and TRBJ2-1, with D tentatively TRBD2 (5 bases). The CDR3 contains 13 residues. The V gene lost 5 bases and the J gene lost 8 bases, with 13 bases spanning the gap. Germline lookup yields CDR1 MNHEY and CDR2 SMNVEV (reference sequence). The CDR3 reads CASSVRGAHEQFF. CDR3 DNA: TGTGCCAGCAGTGTCCGGGGTGCCCATGAGCAGTTCTTC.

This clone came up a few times. The chain joins TRBV7-6 to TRBJ2-2; 9 bases are shared with TRBD1. Germline CDR1 and CDR2: SGHVS and FNYEAQ. The CDR3 length is 16 residues. V shed 5 bases, J shed 4 bases, and the junction held 8 bases outside the gene matches. The CDR3 coding sequence is TGTGCCAGCAGCCCCGGACAGGGGTTTTCCACCGGGGAGCTGTTTTTT. It translates to CASSPGQGFSTGELFF.

This clone was seen only once. The J gene is TRBJ1-6, the V gene TRBV4-3, with a tentative D call TRBD1 (6 bases). CDR1 and CDR2 from the germline V gene are LGHNA and YSLEER. This CDR3 is built from 17 residues. V lost 1 base and J lost 5, with 15 bases in between. CDR3 sequence: CASSQATTGSNNSPLHF. Written as DNA, the CDR3 is TGCGCCAGCAGCCAAGCTACTACAGGGTCCAATAATTCACCCCTCCACTTT.

The chain carries TRBV5-6 and TRBJ2-7; 8 nucleotides agree with TRBD1. The V segment lost 0 bases and the J segment 7 bases; nucleotides outside the gene matches: 12. Per germline, CDR1 SGHDT and CDR2 YYEEEE. CDR3 length equals 16 residues. The CDR3 sequence is CASSLAFGTGAQEQYF. The CDR3 DNA sequence: TGTGCCAGCAGCTTGGCTTTTGGGACAGGAGCTCAAGAGCAGTACTTC.

This clone was found a few times. V and J are TRBV9 and TRBJ2-1, with D unclear. V shed 4 bases and J shed 12 bases, with 17 bases lying between them. This CDR3 region has 13 residues. Germline CDR1 and CDR2: SGDLS and YYNGEE. The CDR3 region has the DNA TGTGCCAGCAGCCCCGCTGATCACTTGGGGCAGTTCTTC. This encodes CASSPADHLGQFF.